Each of the 2 T cell receptor beta chains below was sequenced from the same sample in a study of blood T cell repertoires in COVID-19. The repertoire was sequenced with immunoSEQ multiplex PCR; TCRdb's copy has only in-frame clones and lacks some. Here the sample spans over 50,000 clones, 76% being singletons. Sequenced: peripheral blood. These receptors were collected from a woman aged 45-65 years with active or convalescent COVID-19.

The J gene is TRBJ2-3, the V gene TRBV7-2; D not resolved. Germline CDR1 SGHTA, CDR2 FQGNSA. CDR3 length equals 11 residues. Trimming cost V 2 bases and J 5 bases, with 2 bases left between them. The CDR3: CASSLLDTQYF. CDR3 nucleotide sequence: TGTGCCAGCAGCTTACTAGATACGCAGTATTTT.

The V and J genes are TRBV2 and TRBJ2-1; 10 nucleotides align to TRBD2. Germline CDR1 and CDR2: SNHLY and FYNNEI. This CDR3 contains 15 residues. V dropped 6 bases and J dropped 9; count of bases not matched to a gene: 11. DNA of the CDR3: TGTGCCAGCAGCGCCATGGCTAGCGGGAGCGGTGAGCAGTTCTTC. It codes for CASSAMASGSGEQFF.